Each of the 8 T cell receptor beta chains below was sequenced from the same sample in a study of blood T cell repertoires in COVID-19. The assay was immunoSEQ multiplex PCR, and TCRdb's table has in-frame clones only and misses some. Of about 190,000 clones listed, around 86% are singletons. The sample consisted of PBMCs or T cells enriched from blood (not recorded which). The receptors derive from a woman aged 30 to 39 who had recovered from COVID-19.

The CDR3 DNA reads as TGTGCCAGCAGTTTGACAGGGGAGGGCTACGAGCAGTACTTC. Amino acids: CASSLTGEGYEQYF. The chain uses TRBV6-6 and TRBJ2-7; TRBD1 might be the D (8 bases). The germline V gene has CDR1 MNHNY and CDR2 SVGAGI (reference sequence). The CDR3 is made up of 14 amino acids. With 4 bases removed from V and 3 bases from J, the gap between germline ends came to 13 bases.

The CDR3 DNA follows: TGTGCCAGTAGTATTTTCGGGAATAATTCACCCCTCCACTTT. This sequence encodes CASSIFGNNSPLHF. The chain links TRBV19 to TRBJ1-6; D gene uncertain. There are 14 residues in the CDR3. Trimming cost V 3 bases and J 5 bases, with 8 bases left between them. The germline gives CDR1 LNHDA, CDR2 SQIVND (reference sequence).

DNA of the CDR3: TGTGCCAGCAGCTTAGTTAGTGGGAGGAATGAGCAGTTCTTC. It specifies CASSLVSGRNEQFF. The chain uses TRBV13 and TRBJ2-1, with D maybe TRBD2 (6 bases). V was shortened by 1 base and J by 7 bases, with 11 bases between the two germline ends. This CDR3 spans 14 amino acids. The germline V gene encodes CDR1 PRHDT and CDR2 FYEKMQ (reference sequence).

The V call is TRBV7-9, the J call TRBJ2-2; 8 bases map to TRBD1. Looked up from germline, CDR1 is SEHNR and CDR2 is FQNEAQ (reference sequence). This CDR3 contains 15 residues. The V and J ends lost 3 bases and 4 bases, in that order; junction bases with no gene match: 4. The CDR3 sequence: CASSLTGESTGELFF. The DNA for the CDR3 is TGTGCCAGCAGCTTGACAGGGGAGAGCACCGGGGAGCTGTTTTTT.

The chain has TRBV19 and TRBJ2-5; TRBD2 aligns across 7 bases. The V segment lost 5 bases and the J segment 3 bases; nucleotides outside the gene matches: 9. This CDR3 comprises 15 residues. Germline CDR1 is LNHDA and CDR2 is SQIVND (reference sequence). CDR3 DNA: TGTGCCAGTAGTTGGGCGGGAGCGCCTAAAGAGACCCAGTACTTC. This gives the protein CASSWAGAPKETQYF. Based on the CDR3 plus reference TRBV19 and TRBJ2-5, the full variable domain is DGGITQSPKYLFRKEGQNVTLSCEQNLNHDAMYWYRQDPGQGLRLIYYSQIVNDFQKGDIAEGYSVSREKKESFPLTVTSAQKNPTAFYLCASSWAGAPKETQYFGPGTRLLVL.

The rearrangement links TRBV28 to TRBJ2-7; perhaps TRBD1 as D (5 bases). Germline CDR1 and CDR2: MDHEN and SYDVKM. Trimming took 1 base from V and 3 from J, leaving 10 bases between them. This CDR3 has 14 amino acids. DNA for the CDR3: TGTGCCAGCAGTTTATTGGACACCTACTACGAGCAGTACTTC. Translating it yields CASSLLDTYYEQYF.

The DNA for the CDR3 is TGTGCCAGCTCACCGATCACTGGCTCCTATAATTCACCCCTCCACTTT. It translates to CASSPITGSYNSPLHF. The chain links TRBV18 to TRBJ1-6; D ambiguous. The CDR3 totals 16 residues. Germline-derived CDR1 and CDR2 are KGHSH and LQKENI. The V end was cut by 3 bases, the J end by 0 bases, with 9 bases between.

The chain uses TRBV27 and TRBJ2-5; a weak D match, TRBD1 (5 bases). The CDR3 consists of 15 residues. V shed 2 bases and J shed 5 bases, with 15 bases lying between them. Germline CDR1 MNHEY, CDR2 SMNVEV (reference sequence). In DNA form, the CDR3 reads TGTGCCAGCAGTTTAGTGAATGGGGCAGGGGAGACCCAGTACTTC. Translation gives CASSLVNGAGETQYF.